One sample yielded the 26 T cell receptor beta chains listed below, sequenced in a study of CD8 T cells in Susac syndrome. RNA amounts of about 0.5 to 1 ug underwent reverse transcription with random hexamers. TCRdb itself ran the immunoSEQ multiplex PCR reads through MiXCR, one entry per CDR3 protein. The table shows 150,000 or so distinct CDR3 sequences, with approximately 94% occurring only once. Sequenced input: CD4+ T cells from PBMCs. The source is a human donor with multiple sclerosis.

The J gene is TRBJ2-2, the V gene TRBV5-6, with D hard to call. Between the trimmed V and J ends, which lost 0 bases and 4 bases, there was a span of 4 bases. Germline V gene lookup returns CDR1 SGHDT and CDR2 YYEEEE. The CDR3 spans 13 residues. The CDR3 sequence is CASSLALTGELFF. The CDR3 DNA reads as TGTGCCAGCAGCTTGGCTCTCACCGGGGAGCTGTTTTTT.

The rearrangement uses TRBV5-6 and TRBJ2-7, with 10 bases matching TRBD1. The germline gives CDR1 SGHDT, CDR2 YYEEEE. The CDR3 covers 14 residues. Trimming at V came to 2 bases and at J to 6 bases, leaving 5 bases not matched to a gene. The CDR3 nucleotides are TGTGCCAGCAGCTTCCGGGACAGGGGTCCCGAGCAGTACTTC. As protein: CASSFRDRGPEQYF.

Here the CDR3 DNA reads TGTGCCAGCAGCGGACAGGGTATCTACGAGCAGTACTTC. This translates into CASSGQGIYEQYF. The genes are TRBV7-9 and TRBJ2-7, with 8 bases aligning to TRBD1. CDR3 size: 13 residues. Germline CDR1 SEHNR, CDR2 FQNEAQ (reference sequence). V was pared by 5 bases and J by 3 bases, with 3 bases of the junction left unmatched. Filled out from reference TRBV7-9 and TRBJ2-7, the complete variable domain reads DTGVSQNPRHKITKRGQNVTFRCDPISEHNRLYWYRQTLGQGPEFLTYFQNEAQLEKSRLLSDRFSAERPKGSFSTLEIQRTEQGDSAMYLCASSGQGIYEQYFGPGTRLTVT.

The rearrangement links TRBV9 to TRBJ2-2, with unresolved D. The V gene's germline CDR1 is SGDLS and CDR2 YYNGEE. Trimming removed 0 bases from V and 6 bases from J, with 6 bases in between. The CDR3 contains 13 residues. CDR3 sequence reads: CASSVATSGELFF. The CDR3 nucleotides read TGTGCCAGCAGCGTAGCAACGTCCGGGGAGCTGTTTTTT.

This CDR3 reads CSARRQGMNTEAFF. DNA for the CDR3: TGCAGCGCCCGACGACAGGGCATGAACACTGAAGCTTTCTTT. The rearrangement joins TRBV29-1 to TRBJ1-1; TRBD1 agrees at 7 bases. V shed 7 bases, J shed 0 bases, and the junction held 8 bases outside the gene matches. Germline loops: CDR1 SQVTM, CDR2 ANQGSEA. The CDR3 runs to 14 residues.

This clonotype appeared a few times. The chain has TRBV24-1 and TRBJ2-3; no firm D call. Germline lookup yields CDR1 KGHDR and CDR2 SFDVKD. Between the trimmed V and J ends, which lost 2 bases and 1 base, there was a span of 3 bases. The CDR3 has 13 amino acids. CDR3 loop: CATSDSRTDTQYF. CDR3 DNA sequence: TGTGCCACCAGTGATTCGCGCACAGATACGCAGTATTTT.

The chain uses TRBV9 and TRBJ2-5; the D gene could be TRBD1 or TRBD2 (5 bases each). CDR1 SGDLS and CDR2 YYNGEE come from the germline V gene. The V gene lost 4 bases and the J gene lost 2 bases, with 9 bases spanning the gap. The length of the CDR3 is 13 residues. CDR3 sequence: CASSSGSQETQYF. The CDR3 DNA follows: TGTGCCAGCAGCTCAGGGAGTCAAGAGACCCAGTACTTC.

The rearrangement links TRBV6-1 to TRBJ1-2; 9 nucleotides line up with TRBD1. This CDR3 contains 15 residues. The trim removed 3 bases at V and 2 bases at J, leaving 4 bases unmatched. CDR1 and CDR2 (germline): MNHNS, SASEGT. For the CDR3, the DNA is TGTGCCAGCAGTGAGGGACAGGGATGGAACTATGGCTACACCTTC. Its protein product is CASSEGQGWNYGYTF.

This sequence joins TRBV7-9 and TRBJ2-4, with 8 bases lining up with TRBD1. The CDR3 runs 15 residues. V shed 5 bases and J 4 bases; nucleotides not matched to a gene: 7. The germline gives CDR1 SEHNR, CDR2 FQNEAQ (reference sequence). Here the CDR3 reads CASSLQRTGKNIQYF. CDR3 coding DNA: TGTGCCAGCAGCCTCCAAAGGACAGGGAAAAACATTCAGTACTTC. The full variable domain, rest sourced from reference TRBV7-9 and TRBJ2-4, is DTGVSQNPRHKITKRGQNVTFRCDPISEHNRLYWYRQTLGQGPEFLTYFQNEAQLEKSRLLSDRFSAERPKGSFSTLEIQRTEQGDSAMYLCASSLQRTGKNIQYFGAGTRLSVL.

The chain combines TRBV27 with TRBJ2-1; no definite D call. CDR1 and CDR2 (germline): MNHEY, SMNVEV (reference sequence). The V end was cut by 6 bases, the J end by 7 bases, with 19 bases between. There are 15 residues in the CDR3. The CDR3 sequence is CASSPRVESTNEQFF. The CDR3 nucleotides are TGTGCCAGCAGCCCCCGGGTAGAATCTACGAATGAGCAGTTCTTC.

DNA for the CDR3: TGTGCCTGGAGTATGCAGAGTGAGCAGTTCTTC. This translates into CAWSMQSEQFF. The V call is TRBV30, the J call TRBJ2-1; D is ambiguous. V shed 2 bases and J shed 9 bases, with 8 bases lying between them. Germline V CDR1 and CDR2: GTSNPN, SVGIG (reference sequence). The CDR3 spans 11 residues.

V is TRBV30 and J is TRBJ2-7; 7 bases line up with TRBD1. There are 14 residues in the CDR3. Germline values: CDR1 GTSNPN, CDR2 SVGIG (reference sequence). V lost 2 bases and J lost 2; bases outside the gene matches: 6. Here the CDR3 DNA reads TGTGCCTGGAGTCCAAACAGGGGACCCTACGAGCAGTACTTC. This codes for CAWSPNRGPYEQYF.

The chain employs TRBV20-1 and TRBJ2-7; 7 nucleotides line up with TRBD1. CDR1 and CDR2 (germline): DFQATT, SNEGSKA (reference sequence). The CDR3 runs 15 residues. V shed 5 bases and J 1 base; nucleotides not matched to a gene: 11. CDR3 protein: CSAPRQGVRSYEQYF. CDR3 DNA sequence: TGCAGTGCTCCACGGCAGGGGGTAAGGTCCTACGAGCAGTACTTC.

V is TRBV5-4 and J is TRBJ2-2, with 14 bases matching TRBD2. In germline, CDR1 is SGHNT, CDR2 YYREEE (reference sequence). V dropped 4 bases and J dropped 7; count of bases not matched to a gene: 9. This CDR3 has 17 residues. The CDR3 loop reads CASSTGTSGSWHGELFF. CDR3 nucleotide sequence: TGTGCCAGCAGCACCGGGACTAGCGGGAGTTGGCACGGGGAGCTGTTTTTT.

The V and J genes are TRBV6-2 or TRBV6-3 and TRBJ1-2; 8 nucleotides line up with TRBD1. Trimming at V came to 8 bases and at J to 4 bases, leaving 12 bases not matched to a gene. The CDR3 sequence is 15 residues long. Per the germline V gene, CDR1 is MNHEY and CDR2 is SVGEGT. CDR3 region: CASDPRDRPFYGYTF. In nucleotides, the CDR3 is TGTGCCAGCGATCCTCGGGACAGGCCGTTCTATGGCTACACCTTC.

The chain links TRBV6-5 to TRBJ2-5; 8 nucleotides agree with TRBD1. J lost 4 bases, V lost 6 bases, and 10 bases had no gene match. This CDR3 contains 15 residues. The germline CDR1 and CDR2 sequences are MNHEY and SVGAGI. DNA of the CDR3: TGTGCCAGCAGCCCCTTCGGACAGGGTAGAGAGACCCAGTACTTC. Translating gives CASSPFGQGRETQYF.

This CDR3 reads CASSSTGVEQYF. The CDR3 coding sequence is TGTGCCAGCAGCTCCACAGGTGTCGAGCAGTACTTC. The V call is TRBV7-2, the J call TRBJ2-7; possible D gene TRBD1, 5 bases. Trimming left V 4 bases short and J 6 bases short, with 10 bases between. CDR1 and CDR2 (germline): SGHTA, FQGNSA. The CDR3 sequence is 12 residues long.

The chain combines TRBV29-1 with TRBJ2-7; 11 bases are a match to TRBD2. The CDR3 length is 14 residues. The germline gives CDR1 SQVTM, CDR2 ANQGSEA. The J segment lost 2 bases and the V segment lost 4 bases, leaving 4 bases of the junction unmatched. The CDR3 DNA follows: TGCAGCGTTGCGTATAGCGGGAGGGCCTACGAGCAGTACTTC. Protein sequence: CSVAYSGRAYEQYF.

The DNA for the CDR3 is TGTGCCAGCACCGTAGCGGGAGGCCCGAGCTCCTACAATGAGCAGTTCTTC. Amino acids: CASTVAGGPSSYNEQFF. V is TRBV5-4 and J is TRBJ2-1, with 10 bases matching TRBD2. The length of the CDR3 is 17 residues. Germline values: CDR1 SGHNT, CDR2 YYREEE (reference sequence). The ends lost 6 bases at V and 0 bases at J; junction bases unmatched: 9.

V and J are TRBV20-1 and TRBJ2-7; D remains ambiguous. The CDR3 length is 10 residues. Between the trimmed V and J ends, which lost 3 bases and 3 bases, there was a span of 3 bases. From germline, CDR1 is DFQATT and CDR2 SNEGSKA (reference sequence). The CDR3 here is CSASYYEQYF. As DNA, the CDR3 is TGCAGTGCTAGCTACTACGAGCAGTACTTC.

The gene calls are TRBV5-1 and TRBJ2-5; 7 bases fit TRBD2. This CDR3 is 15 amino acids long. Trimming cost V 0 bases and J 7 bases; bases outside gene matches: 9. Germline CDR1 SGHRS, CDR2 YFSETQ. CDR3 residues: CASSLDIRTGGTQYF. The DNA for the CDR3 is TGCGCCAGCAGCTTGGATATTCGGACGGGAGGGACCCAGTACTTC.

The chain has TRBV7-2 and TRBJ2-7; D not resolved. The V and J ends lost 0 bases and 2 bases respectively, with 8 bases between them. Germline V gene lookup returns CDR1 SGHTA and CDR2 FQGNSA. The CDR3 spans 14 residues. The CDR3, as DNA: TGTGCCAGCAGCTTAGCAAGCTCCACCTACGAGCAGTACTTC. Translated: CASSLASSTYEQYF.

V and J are TRBV28 and TRBJ1-5; D not resolved. The CDR3 totals 14 residues. V shed 3 bases and J shed 7 bases, with 13 bases lying between them. The germline CDR1 and CDR2 sequences are MDHEN and SYDVKM. DNA for the CDR3: TGTGCCAGCAGTTTCGGAGGGTCGTCACAGCCCCAGCATTTT. As protein: CASSFGGSSQPQHF. Full variable domain (rest looked up from reference TRBV28 and TRBJ1-5): DVKVTQSSRYLVKRTGEKVFLECVQDMDHENMFWYRQDPGLGLRLIYFSYDVKMKEKGDIPEGYSVSREKKERFSLILESASTNQTSMYLCASSFGGSSQPQHFGDGTRLSIL.

The chain carries TRBV20-1 and TRBJ2-2; either TRBD1 or TRBD2 may supply D (5 bases each). CDR1 is DFQATT and CDR2 is SNEGSKA in the germline V gene (reference sequence). The CDR3 consists of 16 residues. Trimming cost V 5 bases and J 7 bases, with 23 bases left between them. DNA for the CDR3: TGCAGTGCTGTTAGTCAAGCCGGAGTGGGGGACGGGGAGCTGTTTTTT. Translation: CSAVSQAGVGDGELFF.

This chain uses TRBV29-1 with TRBJ2-1; D is undetermined. There are 11 residues in the CDR3. Germline V gene sequence: CDR1 SQVTM, CDR2 ANQGSEA. With 5 bases removed from V and 9 bases from J, the gap between germline ends came to 11 bases. CDR3 residues: CSVWALGEQFF. CDR3 sequence (DNA): TGCAGCGTTTGGGCGTTGGGTGAGCAGTTCTTC.

This chain links TRBV25-1 with TRBJ1-2, with D possibly being TRBD1 (6 bases). The ends were cut back, 4 bases at V and 2 bases at J, with 11 bases in the middle. The germline CDR1 and CDR2 sequences are MGHDK and SYGVNS. The CDR3 is made up of 14 amino acids. CDR3 DNA sequence: TGTGCCAGCAGTGCTACAGGGACAAACTATGGCTACACCTTC. This codes for CASSATGTNYGYTF.